The T cell receptor beta chain under discussion was sequenced for a study of shared clonotypes between healthy human individuals. Whole-study findings and limits: In general, naive subsets displayed greater estimated richness than memory subsets did.

Germline CDR1 MNHNS, CDR2 SASEGT. This CDR3 has 14 amino acids. The ends were cut back, 3 bases at V and 0 bases at J, with 9 bases in the middle. Replicate PCRs for sorted subsets used approximately 220 ng DNA; this equaled some 30,000 T cell genomes. The method was immunoSEQ multiplex PCR; TCRdb's version includes in-frame clones alone and lacks a portion of them. The sample holds 2 million to 3 million clones, 90% to 95% seen once. From CD4+ cells came CD45RA+ naive and CD45RA-negative memory subsets. In regard to this clone: Antigen: not known.

V gene TRBV6-1 combines with J gene TRBJ2-7; D is ambiguous. The sequence came from a man aged 18 to 35 in good health. Some clones in this sample may be carry-over from other donors' samples. Sequenced material: naive CD4+ T cells from PBMCs. Specified subset: CD45RA+ positively selected. The CDR3 spells CASSEQRFSYEQYF. CDR3 nucleotide sequence: TGTGCCAGCAGTGAGCAGCGTTTCTCCTACGAGCAGTACTTC.